The 3 T cell receptor beta chains given below trace back to one sample, sequenced in a study of cytotoxic CD8 clonotypes in ibrutinib-treated CLL. Only in-frame clones appear in the TCRdb table, and some are missing; sequencing was by immunoSEQ multiplex PCR. Of about 140,000 clones in the sample, roughly 80% were seen once. The material was PBMCs, obtained after 12 months of ibrutinib treatment. Receptors originate from a human donor with chronic lymphocytic leukemia.

The chain has TRBV10-3 and TRBJ2-7; TRBD1 aligns across 8 bases. This CDR3 is 15 amino acids long. Losses at the gene ends were 0 bases for V and 6 bases for J; bases not matched to a gene: 7. Germline loops: CDR1 ENHRY, CDR2 SYGVKD. The CDR3 protein is CAISESSGQGGEQYF. For the CDR3, the DNA is TGTGCCATCAGTGAGTCGAGCGGACAGGGTGGCGAGCAGTACTTC.

V usage is TRBV4-2 and J usage is TRBJ2-7; a possible D gene is TRBD1 (5 bases). The CDR3 extends over 15 amino acids. The V end was cut by 1 base, the J end by 4 bases, with 14 bases between. CDR1 LGHNA and CDR2 YNFKEQ come from the germline V gene. CDR3 sequence reads: CASSQAGQVVYEQYF. CDR3 nucleotides: TGTGCCAGCAGCCAAGCAGGGCAGGTGGTTTACGAGCAGTACTTC.

The chain combines TRBV30 with TRBJ1-1; TRBD1 is a possible D gene (5 bases). V lost 0 bases and J 5 bases, leaving 19 bases between the germline ends. CDR3 size: 16 residues. Germline CDR1 and CDR2: GTSNPN and SVGIG (reference sequence). This CDR3 reads CAWSVIYYRRRTEAFF. The DNA of the CDR3 is TGTGCCTGGAGTGTAATTTATTACAGGAGGAGGACTGAAGCTTTCTTT.